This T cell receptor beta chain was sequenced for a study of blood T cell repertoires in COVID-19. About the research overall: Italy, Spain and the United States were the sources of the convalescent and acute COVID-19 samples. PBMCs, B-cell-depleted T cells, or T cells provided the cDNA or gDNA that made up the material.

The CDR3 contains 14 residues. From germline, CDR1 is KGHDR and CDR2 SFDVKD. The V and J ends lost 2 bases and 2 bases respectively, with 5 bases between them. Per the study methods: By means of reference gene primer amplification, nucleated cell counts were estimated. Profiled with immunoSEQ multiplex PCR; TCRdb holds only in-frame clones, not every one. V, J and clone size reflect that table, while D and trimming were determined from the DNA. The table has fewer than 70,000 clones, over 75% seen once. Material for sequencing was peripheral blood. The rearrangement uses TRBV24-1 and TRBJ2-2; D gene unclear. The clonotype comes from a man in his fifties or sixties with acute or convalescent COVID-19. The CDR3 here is CATSDSLNTGELFF. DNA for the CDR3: TGTGCCACCAGTGATTCACTCAACACCGGGGAGCTGTTTTTT.